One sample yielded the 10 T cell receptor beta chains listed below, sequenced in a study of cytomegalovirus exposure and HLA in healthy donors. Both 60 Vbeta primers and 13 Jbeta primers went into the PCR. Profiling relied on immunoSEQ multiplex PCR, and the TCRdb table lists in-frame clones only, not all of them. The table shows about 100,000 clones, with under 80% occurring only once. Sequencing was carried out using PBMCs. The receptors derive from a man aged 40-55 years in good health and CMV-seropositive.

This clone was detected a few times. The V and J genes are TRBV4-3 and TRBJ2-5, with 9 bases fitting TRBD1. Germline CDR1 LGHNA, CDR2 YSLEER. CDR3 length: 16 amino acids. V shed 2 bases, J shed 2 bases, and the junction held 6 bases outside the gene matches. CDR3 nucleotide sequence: TGCGCCAGCAGCCAACACCTAGGACAGGGGCAAGAGACCCAGTACTTC. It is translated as CASSQHLGQGQETQYF.

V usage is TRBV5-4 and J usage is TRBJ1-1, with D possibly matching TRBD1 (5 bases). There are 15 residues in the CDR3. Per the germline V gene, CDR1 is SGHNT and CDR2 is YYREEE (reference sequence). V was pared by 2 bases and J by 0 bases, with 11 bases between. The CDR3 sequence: CASSFPSTVNTEAFF. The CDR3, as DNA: TGTGCCAGCAGCTTCCCCTCGACAGTGAACACTGAAGCTTTCTTT.

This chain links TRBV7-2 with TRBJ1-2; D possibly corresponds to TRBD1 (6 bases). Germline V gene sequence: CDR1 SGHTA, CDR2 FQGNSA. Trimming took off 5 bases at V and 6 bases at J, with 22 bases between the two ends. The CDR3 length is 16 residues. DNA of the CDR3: TGTGCCAGCAGCCCCCCAGACAGGTCCACGGGCCATGGCTACACCTTC. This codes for CASSPPDRSTGHGYTF. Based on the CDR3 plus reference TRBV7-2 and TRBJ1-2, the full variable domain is GAGVSQSPSNKVTEKGKDVELRCDPISGHTALYWYRQSLGQGLEFLIYFQGNSAPDKSGLPSDRFSAERTGGSVSTLTIQRTQQEDSAVYLCASSPPDRSTGHGYTFGSGTRLTVV.

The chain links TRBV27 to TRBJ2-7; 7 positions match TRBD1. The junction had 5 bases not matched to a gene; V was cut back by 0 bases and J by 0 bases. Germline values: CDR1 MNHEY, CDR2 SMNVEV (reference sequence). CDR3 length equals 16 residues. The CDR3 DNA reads TGTGCCAGCAGTTTATCCAACAGGGGCAGCTCCTACGAGCAGTACTTC. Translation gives CASSLSNRGSSYEQYF.

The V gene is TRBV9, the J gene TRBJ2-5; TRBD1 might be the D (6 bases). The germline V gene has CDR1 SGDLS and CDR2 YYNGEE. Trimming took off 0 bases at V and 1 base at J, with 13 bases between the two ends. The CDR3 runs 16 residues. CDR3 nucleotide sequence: TGTGCCAGCAGCGTAGGGGGGACAAACCTCCAAGAGACCCAGTACTTC. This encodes CASSVGGTNLQETQYF.

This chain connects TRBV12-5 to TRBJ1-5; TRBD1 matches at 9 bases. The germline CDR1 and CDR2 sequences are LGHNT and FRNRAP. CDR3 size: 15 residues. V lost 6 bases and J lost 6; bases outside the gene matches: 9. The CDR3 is CASGTGTGLGQPQHF. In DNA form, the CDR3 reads TGTGCTAGTGGAACCGGGACAGGGTTGGGTCAGCCCCAGCATTTT.

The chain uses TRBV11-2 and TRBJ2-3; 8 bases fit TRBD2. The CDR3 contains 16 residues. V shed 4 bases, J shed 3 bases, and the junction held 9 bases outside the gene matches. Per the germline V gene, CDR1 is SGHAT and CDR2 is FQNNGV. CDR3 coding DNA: TGTGCCAGCAGCTCCCGTGGAGCGGGAGATACAGATACGCAGTATTTT. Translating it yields CASSSRGAGDTDTQYF.

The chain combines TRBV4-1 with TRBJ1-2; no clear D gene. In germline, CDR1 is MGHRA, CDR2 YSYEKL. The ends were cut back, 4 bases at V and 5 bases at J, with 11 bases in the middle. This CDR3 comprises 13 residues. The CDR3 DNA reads TGCGCCAGCAGCCTTGGAGACGGTTATGGCTACACCTTC. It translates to CASSLGDGYGYTF.

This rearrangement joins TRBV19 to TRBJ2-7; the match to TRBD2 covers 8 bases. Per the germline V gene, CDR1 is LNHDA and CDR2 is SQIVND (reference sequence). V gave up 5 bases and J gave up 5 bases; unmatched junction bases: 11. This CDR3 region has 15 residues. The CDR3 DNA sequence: TGTGCCAGTAGTCACGGAAGCGGGAGAATTAACGAGCAGTACTTC. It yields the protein CASSHGSGRINEQYF.

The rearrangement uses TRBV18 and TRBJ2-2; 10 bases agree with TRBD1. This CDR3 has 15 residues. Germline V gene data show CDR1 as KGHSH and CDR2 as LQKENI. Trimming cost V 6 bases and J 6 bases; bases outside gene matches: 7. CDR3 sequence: CASSPLTGGSGELFF. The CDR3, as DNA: TGTGCCAGCTCCCCCCTGACAGGGGGCTCCGGGGAGCTGTTTTTT.